This entry is about one TCR beta chain. This sample stems from a study of T cell responses to AZD1222 COVID-19 vaccine. This table comes from immunoSEQ multiplex PCR, and its TCRdb copy is limited to in-frame clones, with some not included. Found here are about 75,000 clones, around 90% of them singletons; the top ten hold 15% to 20%. This TCR derives from an adult who received the AZD1222 COVID-19 vaccine. Sequenced material: peripheral blood, taken 28 days after the second AZD1222 dose.

CDR3 sequence (DNA): TGTGCCAGCACACCAGGTCTAGCCCCCAATCTGGGCAATCAGCCCCAGCATTTT. Translated, it gives CASTPGLAPNLGNQPQHF. The rearrangement links TRBV7-2 to TRBJ1-5; D gene uncertain. V gave up 7 bases and J gave up 2 bases, with 24 bases separating them. Looked up from germline, CDR1 is SGHTA and CDR2 is FQGNSA. This CDR3 has 18 residues. The full variable domain, rest sourced from reference TRBV7-2 and TRBJ1-5, is GAGVSQSPSNKVTEKGKDVELRCDPISGHTALYWYRQSLGQGLEFLIYFQGNSAPDKSGLPSDRFSAERTGGSVSTLTIQRTQQEDSAVYLCASTPGLAPNLGNQPQHFGDGTRLSIL.